The 20 T cell receptor beta chains below all came from one sample that was sequenced in a study of T cell responses to AZD1222 COVID-19 vaccine. Repertoires were generated with immunoSEQ multiplex PCR, while TCRdb's copy carries only in-frame clones and drops some. Among tens of thousands of clones listed, roughly 86% were seen once. This sample comprised peripheral blood, obtained on day 0 of AZD1222 vaccination. The receptors shown here come from an adult in good health.

The chain links TRBV27 to TRBJ1-6; D call uncertain. CDR3 size: 15 residues. Trimming took 5 bases from V and 11 from J, leaving 19 bases between them. Per germline, CDR1 MNHEY and CDR2 SMNVEV (reference sequence). For the CDR3, the DNA is TGTGCCAGCAGTCCCCACCGGGAGGGAGGCGCACCCCTCCACTTT. It codes for CASSPHREGGAPLHF.

This chain connects TRBV5-1 to TRBJ2-5; D is perhaps TRBD2 (6 bases). This CDR3 is built from 15 residues. The germline CDR1 and CDR2 sequences are SGHRS and YFSETQ. Trimming took 4 bases from V and 1 from J, leaving 14 bases between them. The DNA for the CDR3 is TGCGCCAGCAGCCTTGGCATCGGGAGCCAAGAGACCCAGTACTTC. Its translation is CASSLGIGSQETQYF.

This chain joins TRBV18 and TRBJ1-5; a possible D gene is TRBD1 (6 bases). Germline V lookup: CDR1 KGHSH, CDR2 LQKENI. Between the trimmed V and J ends, which lost 3 bases and 5 bases, there was a span of 11 bases. The CDR3 runs 14 residues. The CDR3 sequence is CASSPRQEDQPQHF. The CDR3 DNA reads TGTGCCAGCTCACCCAGACAGGAAGATCAGCCCCAGCATTTT.

The DNA for the CDR3 is TGTGCCAGTATTATTTCGTCGTATAGCAATCAGCCCCAGCATTTT. It specifies CASIISSYSNQPQHF. The rearrangement joins TRBV19 to TRBJ1-5, with D unclear. Germline V gene sequence: CDR1 LNHDA, CDR2 SQIVND (reference sequence). V was trimmed by 7 bases and J by 0 bases, leaving 13 bases between them. The CDR3 runs 15 residues.

This clone was seen once. This rearrangement joins TRBV9 to TRBJ2-5; D possibly corresponds to TRBD2 (5 bases). Trimming stripped 3 bases from V and 2 bases from J, with 8 bases between. Looked up from germline, CDR1 is SGDLS and CDR2 is YYNGEE. The CDR3 is made up of 13 amino acids. This CDR3 reads CASSAGLQETQYF. CDR3 nucleotides: TGTGCCAGCAGCGCAGGACTTCAAGAGACCCAGTACTTC.

The chain has TRBV4-1 and TRBJ2-7; 9 nucleotides line up with TRBD2. The trim removed 4 bases at V and 4 bases at J, leaving 8 bases unmatched. Germline V gene lookup returns CDR1 MGHRA and CDR2 YSYEKL. The length of the CDR3 is 15 residues. CDR3 sequence (DNA): TGCGCCAGCAGCCTTGTACCTAGCGGGGCTTACGAGCAGTACTTC. This translates into CASSLVPSGAYEQYF.

This clone was counted between two and nine times. V is TRBV7-2 and J is TRBJ1-2; 10 bases map to TRBD1. This CDR3 region has 13 residues. V gave up 1 base and J gave up 8 bases; unmatched junction bases: 1. CDR1 is SGHTA and CDR2 is FQGNSA in the germline V gene. The DNA of the CDR3 is TGTGCCAGCAGCTTAGAGGACAGGGGGGGCTACACCTTC. It codes for CASSLEDRGGYTF.

The rearrangement joins TRBV4-3 to TRBJ2-3; D is possibly TRBD2 (6 bases). From germline, CDR1 is LGHNA and CDR2 YSLEER. V was cut by 0 bases and J by 5 bases, with 12 bases left in between. This CDR3 is built from 15 residues. CDR3 bases: TGCGCCAGCAGCCAAGAAGCCGGAGGGATAGATACGCAGTATTTT. It translates to CASSQEAGGIDTQYF.

The V gene is TRBV9, the J gene TRBJ2-7, with 8 bases aligning to TRBD2. Trimming cost V 0 bases and J 9 bases; bases outside gene matches: 8. From germline, CDR1 is SGDLS and CDR2 YYNGEE. This CDR3 contains 14 residues. The CDR3 reads CASSVAGGATGQYF. The CDR3 DNA reads as TGTGCCAGCAGCGTAGCCGGGGGGGCTACTGGGCAGTACTTC.

V and J are TRBV7-2 and TRBJ1-2; D is perhaps TRBD1 (5 bases). V lost 5 bases, J lost 4 bases, and 11 bases lay in between. The CDR3 contains 13 residues. The germline V gene has CDR1 SGHTA and CDR2 FQGNSA. DNA of the CDR3: TGTGCCAGCAGCCCCGGGGGACCCTATGGCTACACCTTC. It translates to CASSPGGPYGYTF.

The rearrangement joins TRBV19 to TRBJ1-5; no reliable D call. Germline values: CDR1 LNHDA, CDR2 SQIVND (reference sequence). This CDR3 comprises 14 residues. Trimming cost V 7 bases and J 1 base, with 11 bases left between them. CDR3 sequence (DNA): TGTGCCAGTATCCCGACGGCGAGCAATCAGCCCCAGCATTTT. Its protein product is CASIPTASNQPQHF.

This rearrangement joins TRBV5-1 to TRBJ1-6; D is possibly TRBD1 (5 bases). The V and J ends lost 4 bases and 8 bases respectively, with 16 bases between them. The CDR3 sequence is 15 residues long. Germline loops: CDR1 SGHRS, CDR2 YFSETQ. The CDR3 here is CASSEWGREHSPLHF. The CDR3 nucleotides are TGCGCCAGCAGCGAATGGGGCAGGGAACATTCACCCCTCCACTTT. Full variable domain (outside the CDR3, taken from reference TRBV5-1 and TRBJ1-6): KAGVTQTPRYLIKTRGQQVTLSCSPISGHRSVSWYQQTPGQGLQFLFEYFSETQRNKGNFPGRFSGRQFSNSRSEMNVSTLELGDSALYLCASSEWGREHSPLHFGNGTRLTVT.

This clone has just one count. The chain employs TRBV10-3 and TRBJ2-3; the D is unclear. The length of the CDR3 is 11 residues. Germline-derived CDR1 and CDR2 are ENHRY and SYGVKD. Trimming took 4 bases from V and 6 from J, leaving 5 bases between them. This CDR3 is CAISVQDTQYF. The CDR3 nucleotides read TGTGCCATCAGTGTCCAGGATACGCAGTATTTT.

V and J are TRBV5-4 and TRBJ1-2; possible D gene TRBD1, 5 bases. The CDR3 is 14 residues long. V shed 2 bases and J shed 1 base, with 9 bases lying between them. Germline lookup yields CDR1 SGHNT and CDR2 YYREEE (reference sequence). This CDR3 reads CASSLTGRNYGYTF. The CDR3 nucleotides read TGTGCCAGCAGCTTAACAGGTCGTAACTATGGCTACACCTTC.

The V call is TRBV5-1, the J call TRBJ2-5, with 8 bases matching TRBD1. The V gene end was trimmed by 2 bases and the J gene end by 4 bases; junction bases not matched to a gene: 4. The germline V gene encodes CDR1 SGHRS and CDR2 YFSETQ. The CDR3 is 14 amino acids. The CDR3 coding sequence is TGCGCCAGCAGCTTACAGGGGGTTGGAGAGACCCAGTACTTC. This codes for CASSLQGVGETQYF.

V is TRBV9 and J is TRBJ2-3; 9 nucleotides match TRBD2. J gave up 0 bases and V 3 bases, and 5 bases lay outside the gene matches. The germline CDR1 and CDR2 sequences are SGDLS and YYNGEE. The CDR3 spans 16 residues. The CDR3 sequence is CASSALAGQSTDTQYF. DNA of the CDR3: TGTGCCAGCAGCGCACTAGCGGGCCAAAGCACAGATACGCAGTATTTT.

This clone was counted only a few times. The junction differs from germline at one of its ends, possibly a read error. V and J are TRBV27 and TRBJ1-2; no clear D gene. The germline gives CDR1 MNHEY, CDR2 SMNVEV (reference sequence). The CDR3 spans 11 residues. This CDR3 is CASSLPSDGIF. The CDR3 DNA sequence: TGTGCCAGCAGTTTACCATCGGACGGAATCTTC.

This clone was counted a single time. The chain employs TRBV28 and TRBJ1-4; no firm D call. The V gene lost 5 bases and the J gene lost 5 bases, with 12 bases spanning the gap. Germline loops: CDR1 MDHEN, CDR2 SYDVKM. CDR3 length: 14 amino acids. This chain's CDR3 is CASSPRFRNEKLFF. CDR3 DNA: TGTGCCAGCAGTCCCCGGTTCAGGAATGAAAAACTGTTTTTT.

The gene calls are TRBV5-1 and TRBJ2-1, with 10 nucleotides matching TRBD2. Germline values: CDR1 SGHRS, CDR2 YFSETQ. The V gene end was trimmed by 7 bases and the J gene end by 7 bases; junction bases not matched to a gene: 14. The CDR3 runs to 16 residues. For the CDR3, the DNA is TGCGCCAGCCGGGTCGGTAGCGGGAGGTTAAAGAATGAGCAGTTCTTC. Translation: CASRVGSGRLKNEQFF.

This chain joins TRBV20-1 and TRBJ2-3; the D is unclear. V lost 3 bases and J lost 5, with 12 bases in between. Germline V CDR1 and CDR2: DFQATT, SNEGSKA (reference sequence). The CDR3 has 13 amino acids. CDR3 nucleotide sequence: TGCAGTGCTAGTACACCCAAACTAGATACGCAGTATTTT. Its translation is CSASTPKLDTQYF.